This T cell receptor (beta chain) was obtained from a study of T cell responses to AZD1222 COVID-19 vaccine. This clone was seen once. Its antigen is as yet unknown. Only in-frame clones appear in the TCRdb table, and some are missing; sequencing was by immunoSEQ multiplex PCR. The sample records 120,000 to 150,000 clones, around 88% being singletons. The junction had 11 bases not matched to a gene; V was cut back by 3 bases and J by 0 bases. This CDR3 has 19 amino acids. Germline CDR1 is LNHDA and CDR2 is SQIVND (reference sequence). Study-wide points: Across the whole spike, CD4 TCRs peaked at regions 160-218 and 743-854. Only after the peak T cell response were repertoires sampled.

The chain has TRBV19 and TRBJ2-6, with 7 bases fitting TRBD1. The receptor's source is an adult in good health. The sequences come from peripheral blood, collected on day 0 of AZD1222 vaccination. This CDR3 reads CASSMSLGQRGSGANVLTF. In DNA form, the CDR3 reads TGTGCCAGTAGTATGAGTCTGGGACAGCGAGGCTCTGGGGCCAACGTCCTGACTTTC.